The present T cell receptor beta chain was sequenced within a study of blood T cell repertoires in COVID-19. Study context: COVID-19 samples collected from the United States, Italy and Spain covered acute and convalescent phases. PBMCs, B-cell-depleted T cells, or T cells provided the cDNA or gDNA that made up the material.

Some clones are missing from TCRdb's copy, which holds only in-frame ones; the method was immunoSEQ multiplex PCR. The sample contains approximately 380,000 clones, approximately 90% of which appear only once. Enrollees, about 18 to 89 years old, lived in about two dozen US areas. All exposed participants met a person with COVID-19 within 2 weeks before entering the study. This sequence originates from a woman in her thirties or forties who had been exposed to COVID-19. The source material was PBMCs or T cells enriched from blood (not recorded which).

The CDR3 here is CASSLREVRGGGYTF. Written as DNA, the CDR3 is TGTGCCAGCAGCTTACGCGAAGTTCGCGGTGGTGGCTACACCTTC. This chain joins TRBV7-3 and TRBJ1-2; D ambiguous. This CDR3 has 15 amino acids. The germline CDR1 and CDR2 sequences are SGHTA and FQGTGA. V was trimmed by 2 bases and J by 7 bases, leaving 17 bases between them. The complete variable domain, with remaining parts taken from reference TRBV7-3 and TRBJ1-2, reads GAGVSQTPSNKVTEKGKYVELRCDPISGHTALYWYRQSLGQGPEFLIYFQGTGAADDSGLPNDRFFAVRPEGSVSTLKIQRTERGDSAVYLCASSLREVRGGGYTFGSGTRLTVV.